This is a list of T cell receptor beta chains from one sample in a study of regulatory T cells in long-lasting Graves disease. TCRdb reprocessed the multiplex PCR reads with MiXCR, giving one entry per CDR3 protein. This table holds over 500,000 distinct CDR3 sequences, approximately 16% found once. The same specimen was also included in a second study, on T cells in Graves' hyperthyroidism and ophthalmopathy.

Sample: peripheral blood mononuclear cells (PBMCs), taken at new diagnosis, from a patient treated with antithyroid drugs. These receptors originate from a man aged 18 to 29 with Graves disease. Both conserved end residues are part of each CDR3. A D gene is named only where the DNA matches it firmly. Rows may omit the clone size; those that give it use once, few, many or a size class.

>TRBJ2-3|-|TRBV7-8|-
TGTGCCAGCAGCCCGAACGCCCACACAGATACGCAGTATTTT
CASSPNAHTDTQYF
>TRBJ2-1|many|TRBV20-1|-
TGCAGTGCTAGTTCAGGGGACAATGAGCAGTTCTTC
CSASSGDNEQFF
>TRBJ1-2|-|TRBV20-1|-
TGCAGTGCTAGATCGATAGACAGGAGGGGTTTTAACTATGGCTACACCTTC
CSARSIDRRGFNYGYTF
>TRBJ2-4|many|TRBV29-1|-
TGCAGCGTTACTGGGGGGACGGCAAATGGCATTCAGTACTTC
CSVTGGTANGIQYF
>TRBJ2-3|few|TRBV27|TRBD1
TGTGCCAGCAGTTCCCGCCTGGACAGGGTAGCAGATACGCAGTATTTT
CASSSRLDRVADTQYF
>TRBJ2-7|-|TRBV30|-
TGTGCCTGGAGCCCCCGTCGGTCCTACGAGCAGTACTTC
CAWSPRRSYEQYF
>TRBJ2-7|-|TRBV20-1|-
TGCAGTGCTAGTGGAGCTCGGGACACCGGGGCCGGAAAGGACTACGAGCAGTACTTC
CSASGARDTGAGKDYEQYF
>TRBJ2-7|-|TRBV5-1|-
TGCGCCAGCCGGGATGTCTCCGAGCAGTACTTC
CASRDVSEQYF
>TRBJ1-4|-|TRBV6-2/TRBV6-3|-
TGTGCCAGCAGTTACGTCAGGGCGGGGGAAAAACTGTTTTTT
CASSYVRAGEKLFF
>TRBJ2-4|-|TRBV3-1|-
TGTGCCAGCAGCCAAATACGGGGCCTAGCCGGCATTCAGTACTTC
CASSQIRGLAGIQYF
>TRBJ2-2|-|TRBV18|TRBD2
TGTGCCAGCTCACCCTGGATAGCGGGAGCGACCGGGGAGCTGTTTTTT
CASSPWIAGATGELFF
>TRBJ2-5|many|TRBV30|-
TGTGCCTGGAGTGTGGGCCAGGGGATGGAGACCCAGTACTTC
CAWSVGQGMETQYF
>TRBJ2-1|few|TRBV20-1|TRBD2
TGCAGTGCCATAGCGGGACTCTCCTACAATGAGCAGTTCTTC
CSAIAGLSYNEQFF
>TRBJ2-7|many|TRBV12-3/TRBV12-4|-
TGTGCCAGCAGTTCCGACAGTTTACCCTACGAGCAGTACTTC
CASSSDSLPYEQYF
>TRBJ2-2|-|TRBV19|TRBD2
TGTGCCAGTTCGGGACTAGCGGGGAACACCGGGGAGCTGTTTTTT
CASSGLAGNTGELFF
>TRBJ1-1|many|TRBV5-1|TRBD1
TGCGCCAGCTCACTCTTCTACCGGGGACAGGAGAACACTGAAGCTTTCTTT
CASSLFYRGQENTEAFF
>TRBJ2-7|once|TRBV7-9|TRBD2
TGTGCCAGCAGCTTGGGGGGGGCGGTCCGGGAGGGCCGCCTTAGCTCCTACGAGCAGTACTTC
CASSLGGAVREGRLSSYEQYF
>TRBJ2-3|-|TRBV4-2|TRBD2
TGTGCCAGCAGCCAAGATGGGACTAGCGGTCACACAACGGATACGCAGTATTTT
CASSQDGTSGHTTDTQYF
>TRBJ2-1|many|TRBV29-1|TRBD2
TGCAGCGTTGGTTCTAGCGGGAGTTTCTATGAGCAGTTCTTC
CSVGSSGSFYEQFF
>TRBJ1-1|few|TRBV3-1|TRBD1
TGTGCCAGCAGCCCCTATCCCAAACAGGGGATGAGCACTGAAGCTTTCTTT
CASSPYPKQGMSTEAFF
>TRBJ2-2|-|TRBV10-3|-
TGTGCCATCAGGTCGGACAGCGACGCCGGGGAGCTGTTTTTT
CAIRSDSDAGELFF
>TRBJ2-1|few|TRBV5-1|-
TGCGCCGGCAGCTTGGTACCTACGGGGATCTCCTACAATGAGCAGTTCTTC
CAGSLVPTGISYNEQFF
>TRBJ1-2|many|TRBV7-3|TRBD1
TGTGCCAGCAGCTTAACACCCGGGACAGAGGGTAATGGCTACACCTTC
CASSLTPGTEGNGYTF
>TRBJ2-1|-|TRBV7-3|-
TGTGCCAGCAGCACCCGAGCCTCGTTGGATGAGCAGTTCTTC
CASSTRASLDEQFF
>TRBJ1-2|few|TRBV4-1|-
TGCGCCAGCAGTCAGCGGCAAGTTGACAACTATGGCTACACCTTC
CASSQRQVDNYGYTF
>TRBJ1-1|-|TRBV7-9|TRBD1
TGTGCCAGCAGCTTAGTCCGGGGCAGGGGGGACACTGAAGCTTTCTTT
CASSLVRGRGDTEAFF
>TRBJ2-7|-|TRBV7-6|-
TGTGCCAGCAGCTTTGCGGGGTTCGAGCAGTACTTC
CASSFAGFEQYF
>TRBJ2-1|-|TRBV27|TRBD2
TGTGCCAGCGATTCTGGACTAGCGGGAGTTGGAAATGAGCAGTTCTTC
CASDSGLAGVGNEQFF
>TRBJ2-1|-|TRBV30|TRBD2
TGTGCCTGGGGAGGGACTAGCGGTTACAATGAGCAGTTCTTC
CAWGGTSGYNEQFF
>TRBJ2-7|few|TRBV9|-
TGTGCCAGCAGCGTGACGGGGGACTACGAGCAGTACTTC
CASSVTGDYEQYF